Listed below are T cell receptor beta chains from one sample, sequenced in a study of T cells in Graves' hyperthyroidism and ophthalmopathy. In TCRdb, the multiplex PCR reads were re-called with MiXCR into one record per CDR3 protein. The sample has about 600,000 distinct CDR3 sequences; roughly 15% are singletons. Material: blood. The receptors were sampled from a woman aged 40 to 50 with Graves' ophthalmopathy. The CDR3 runs from the conserved cysteine through the conserved F or W. A D gene is named only where the DNA matches it firmly. A clone size is listed for some rows: how often the clone was seen (once, few, many), or a class if it is expanded.

d_gene	v_gene	j_gene	abundance	CDR3nt	CDR3aa
TRBD2	TRBV20-1	TRBJ2-1	few	TGCAGTGCTAGACTTAGCGGGAGGACCCCCGATGAGCAGTTCTTC	CSARLSGRTPDEQFF
NA	TRBV11-2	TRBJ1-6	NA	TGTGCCAGCAGCTCCGAGGGGGGGCTATCACCCCTCCACTTT	CASSSEGGLSPLHF
TRBD2	TRBV28	TRBJ2-7	many	TGTGCCAGCAGTTTATATCGCGGGAGCTCCTACGAGCAGTACTTC	CASSLYRGSSYEQYF
TRBD1	TRBV5-1	TRBJ1-1	NA	TGCGCCAGCAGCTTGGCGGGGACAGGCCTCGTGAACACTGAAGCTTTCTTT	CASSLAGTGLVNTEAFF
TRBD1	TRBV11-2	TRBJ2-1	many	TGTGCCAGCAGCCCACCGCAGGGGGATGAGCAGTTCTTC	CASSPPQGDEQFF
NA	TRBV2	TRBJ2-3	many	TGTGCCAGCAGTGAACTGAGTAGCCTTAGCACAGATACGCAGTATTTT	CASSELSSLSTDTQYF
NA	TRBV7-2	TRBJ2-3	many	TGTGCCAGCAGCTTAGCCAACACAGATACGCAGTATTTT	CASSLANTDTQYF
TRBD2	TRBV3-1	TRBJ2-1	many	TGTGCCAGCAGCCAAATGCCTCTAGCGGGAGGATACAATGAGCAGTTCTTC	CASSQMPLAGGYNEQFF
TRBD1	TRBV29-1	TRBJ1-1	NA	TGCAGCGCAGCGGCGGGACAGATGAACACTGAAGCTTTCTTT	CSAAAGQMNTEAFF
NA	TRBV6-2/TRBV6-3	TRBJ1-4	NA	TGTGCCAGCAGTTCCTCGGGGGCGACTAATGAAAAACTGTTTTTT	CASSSSGATNEKLFF
TRBD2	TRBV18	TRBJ2-1	NA	TGTGCCAGCTCACCACCCGGGCGGGGGGGCCAGGGTGAGCAGTTCTTC	CASSPPGRGGQGEQFF
TRBD2	TRBV20-1	TRBJ2-7	many	TGCAGTGCTAGAATTAGCGGGAGGTCCTACGAGCAGTACTTC	CSARISGRSYEQYF
NA	TRBV10-3	TRBJ2-1	few	TGTGCCATCAGTGAAAGACAGGACGATGAGCAGTTCTTC	CAISERQDDEQFF
TRBD2	TRBV11-2	TRBJ2-3	many	TGTACCAGCAGCTTAGGTCGACTAGCGGGGGGGCCTAAAGATACGCAGTATTTT	CTSSLGRLAGGPKDTQYF
NA	TRBV20-1	TRBJ2-7	few	TGCAGTGCTAGCGTCCGGGACCCCTACGAGCAGTACTTC	CSASVRDPYEQYF
TRBD1	TRBV12-3/TRBV12-4	TRBJ2-1	few	TGTGCCAGCAGGGGGGACAGGGTTTACAATGAGCAGTTCTTC	CASRGDRVYNEQFF
NA	TRBV7-9	TRBJ1-1	NA	TGTGCCAGCAGCGCCAAGTCGGGGGCTGAAGCTTTCTTT	CASSAKSGAEAFF